One and the same sample provided the 16 T cell receptor beta chains below, sequenced in a study of beta chain features in type 1 diabetes. Study observations and caveats: Type 1 diabetes patients had moderately but significantly shorter TCRB CDR3s in all four CD4+ subsets.

Expressed TCRB transcripts were sequenced, since all the RNA that had been isolated was reverse transcribed. TCRdb's table, derived via immunoSEQ multiplex PCR, lists solely in-frame clones and lacks some. Of about 270,000 clones listed, approximately 15% are singletons. These receptors have no identified antigens. Sample: naive CD4+ T cells from blood. These receptors originate from a man younger than 45 with type 1 diabetes.

The rearrangement uses TRBV6-5 and TRBJ2-7; the D gene is possibly TRBD2 (6 bases). The V end was cut by 2 bases, the J end by 3 bases, with 11 bases between. From germline, CDR1 is MNHEY and CDR2 SVGAGI. The CDR3 runs 14 residues. DNA of the CDR3: TGTGCCAGCAGTTACGGAGGGATCGGCTACGAGCAGTACTTC. Translating gives CASSYGGIGYEQYF.

This clone was found a few times. J is TRBJ1-4 and V is TRBV7-9; tentatively, D is TRBD1 (6 bases). V lost 0 bases to trimming and J lost 13 bases, with 12 bases between them. The CDR3 totals 13 residues. CDR1 and CDR2 from the germline V gene are SEHNR and FQNEAQ (reference sequence). CDR3 nucleotides: TGTGCCAGCAGCTTAGCCGAATGGACAGCACTGTTTTTT. Translating gives CASSLAEWTALFF.

This clone was detected only a few times. V and J are TRBV18 and TRBJ2-7, with a possible D match to TRBD2 (5 bases). Germline V gene lookup returns CDR1 KGHSH and CDR2 LQKENI. V was clipped by 3 bases and J by 5 bases, with 11 bases between them. This CDR3 has 13 residues. The CDR3 DNA reads as TGTGCCAGCTCACCGACGACTACGGACGAGCAGTACTTC. Translating gives CASSPTTTDEQYF.

This chain joins TRBV7-2 and TRBJ2-7, with D possibly being TRBD1 (6 bases). Deletions cut 9 bases from V and 4 bases from J, with 19 bases between. The germline gives CDR1 SGHTA, CDR2 FQGNSA. The CDR3 has 14 amino acids. The CDR3 reads CASQFNRDTYEQYF. The CDR3 region has the DNA TGTGCCAGTCAATTTAACCGGGACACTTACGAGCAGTACTTC.

The table lists this clone with a few counts. In nucleotides, the CDR3 is TGTGCCAGCAGCCCCGACAGTAACTATGGCTACACCTTC. It specifies CASSPDSNYGYTF. The V gene is TRBV4-2, the J gene TRBJ1-2; a weak D match, TRBD1 (5 bases). The length of the CDR3 is 13 residues. Deletions cut 4 bases from V and 1 base from J, with 7 bases between. Germline CDR1 and CDR2: LGHNA and YNFKEQ.

In this sample, this clone turned up a few times. This rearrangement joins TRBV7-2 to TRBJ2-7; D is possibly TRBD2 (5 bases). From germline, CDR1 is SGHTA and CDR2 FQGNSA. The CDR3 is 15 amino acids. V lost 0 bases, J lost 4 bases, and 13 bases lay in between. The CDR3 reads CASSLAVGIDYEQYF. DNA of the CDR3: TGTGCCAGCAGCTTAGCCGTCGGGATAGATTACGAGCAGTACTTC.

A few counts support this clone. This chain joins TRBV4-3 and TRBJ1-2; possible D gene TRBD1, 6 bases. V dropped 2 bases and J dropped 0 bases, with 10 bases sitting between them. CDR1 LGHNA and CDR2 YSLEER come from the germline V gene. This CDR3 is built from 15 residues. The CDR3 nucleotides read TGCGCCAGCAGCCAAACGGACAGTTCTAACTATGGCTACACCTTC. Residues: CASSQTDSSNYGYTF.

This clone was seen a handful of times. The V and J genes are TRBV4-3 and TRBJ2-1; no clear D gene. The CDR3 runs to 16 residues. The ends were cut back, 4 bases at V and 7 bases at J, with 20 bases in the middle. Germline V gene data show CDR1 as LGHNA and CDR2 as YSLEER. The CDR3 sequence: CASSRSATLYENEQFF. The CDR3, as DNA: TGCGCCAGCAGCCGGTCCGCAACTCTTTACGAGAATGAGCAGTTCTTC.

This chain uses TRBV20-1 with TRBJ1-2, with 7 bases fitting TRBD1. This CDR3 comprises 11 residues. Per the germline V gene, CDR1 is DFQATT and CDR2 is SNEGSKA (reference sequence). The V gene end was trimmed by 3 bases and the J gene end by 8 bases; junction bases not matched to a gene: 3. The CDR3, as DNA: TGCAGTGCTAGTACAGGGGAAGGCTACACCTTC. Residues: CSASTGEGYTF.

Only a few counts were recorded for this clone. The genes are TRBV14 and TRBJ2-5; possibly TRBD1 for D (6 bases). The V gene lost 4 bases and the J gene lost 5 bases, with 11 bases spanning the gap. The CDR3 is 13 amino acids. The V gene's germline CDR1 is SGHDN and CDR2 FVKESK. CDR3 sequence: CASSRTGWETQYF. The CDR3 coding sequence is TGTGCCAGCAGCCGCACAGGGTGGGAGACCCAGTACTTC.

This clone turned up a few times. The chain employs TRBV5-1 and TRBJ2-5; 7 positions agree with TRBD1. The CDR3 runs 14 residues. V dropped 4 bases and J dropped 1; count of bases not matched to a gene: 4. The germline gives CDR1 SGHRS, CDR2 YFSETQ. CDR3 in amino acids: CASSPGQIQETQYF. CDR3 nucleotide sequence: TGCGCCAGCAGCCCGGGACAGATCCAAGAGACCCAGTACTTC.

The rearrangement joins TRBV28 to TRBJ2-3; D gene uncertain. CDR3 size: 15 residues. The V gene lost 4 bases and the J gene lost 3 bases, with 14 bases spanning the gap. Germline CDR1 reads MDHEN; CDR2 reads SYDVKM. The CDR3 DNA reads TGTGCCAGCAGTTCCCCCATAGCCGGAACAGATACGCAGTATTTT. Translation: CASSSPIAGTDTQYF.

This clone was found many times. J is TRBJ2-7 and V is TRBV29-1, with a tentative D call TRBD1 (6 bases). CDR3 size: 13 residues. Germline V gene sequence: CDR1 SQVTM, CDR2 ANQGSEA. Trimming removed 4 bases at V and 1 base at J, with 11 bases between. The CDR3, as DNA: TGCAGCGTTGGGGGACACCCTTCCTACGAGCAGTACTTC. Translated, it gives CSVGGHPSYEQYF.

The J gene is TRBJ2-1, the V gene TRBV5-1; TRBD2 aligns across 10 bases. In germline, CDR1 is SGHRS, CDR2 YFSETQ. V lost 4 bases and J lost 1; bases outside the gene matches: 8. The CDR3 is made up of 17 amino acids. This CDR3 is CASSPTSGVWSYNEQFF. The CDR3 region has the DNA TGCGCCAGCAGCCCTACTAGCGGGGTATGGTCCTACAATGAGCAGTTCTTC.

This clone has just a few counts. J is TRBJ1-3 and V is TRBV18, with D perhaps TRBD1 (5 bases). CDR3 length equals 14 residues. The V gene's germline CDR1 is KGHSH and CDR2 LQKENI. Trimming removed 6 bases from V and 2 bases from J, with 11 bases in between. CDR3: CASSPGRTGNTIYF. The CDR3 bases are TGTGCCAGCTCCCCAGGGAGGACTGGAAACACCATATATTTT. Using reference TRBV18 and TRBJ1-3 for the parts outside the CDR3, the full variable domain is NAGVMQNPRHLVRRRGQEARLRCSPMKGHSHVYWYRQLPEEGLKFMVYLQKENIIDESGMPKERFSAEFPKEGPSILRIQQVVRGDSAAYFCASSPGRTGNTIYFGEGSWLTVV.

The chain employs TRBV7-9 and TRBJ1-2; 11 bases align to TRBD1. Germline lookup yields CDR1 SEHNR and CDR2 FQNEAQ (reference sequence). This CDR3 comprises 17 residues. V shed 5 bases and J 2 bases; nucleotides not matched to a gene: 10. The CDR3 reads CASSPGPGQGANYGYTF. Written as DNA, the CDR3 is TGTGCCAGCAGCCCAGGACCCGGACAGGGGGCGAACTATGGCTACACCTTC.